This T cell receptor beta chain stems from a study of shared T cell receptors in the human thymus. The CDR3 spans 16 residues. V lost 0 bases to trimming and J lost 9 bases; unmatched junction nucleotides: 7. Per the germline V gene, CDR1 is SGHDT and CDR2 is YYEEEE. Generated by immunoSEQ multiplex PCR, the TCRdb table keeps only in-frame clones and is missing some. In the table there are over 650,000 clones, around 87% of which are singletons. This sample was shared with a second study, whose subject was human thymus T cells. That study adds: Thymic and blood repertoires showed apparently biased V and J gene usage. Related research described thymic repertoires that were highly overlapping among unrelated individuals.

The rearrangement joins TRBV5-6 to TRBJ2-1, with 12 bases matching TRBD2. The clonotype originates from a boy in the first two years of life with a congenital heart defect. Sequencing was carried out using thymocytes. The CDR3 region is CASSLVPSGRATEQFF. CDR3 DNA: TGTGCCAGCAGCTTGGTCCCTAGCGGGAGGGCCACTGAGCAGTTCTTC. The full variable domain, its missing parts supplied by reference TRBV5-6 and TRBJ2-1, is DAGVTQSPTHLIKTRGQQVTLRCSPKSGHDTVSWYQQALGQGPQFIFQYYEEEERQRGNFPDRFSGHQFPNYSSELNVNALLLGDSALYLCASSLVPSGRATEQFFGPGTRLTVL.